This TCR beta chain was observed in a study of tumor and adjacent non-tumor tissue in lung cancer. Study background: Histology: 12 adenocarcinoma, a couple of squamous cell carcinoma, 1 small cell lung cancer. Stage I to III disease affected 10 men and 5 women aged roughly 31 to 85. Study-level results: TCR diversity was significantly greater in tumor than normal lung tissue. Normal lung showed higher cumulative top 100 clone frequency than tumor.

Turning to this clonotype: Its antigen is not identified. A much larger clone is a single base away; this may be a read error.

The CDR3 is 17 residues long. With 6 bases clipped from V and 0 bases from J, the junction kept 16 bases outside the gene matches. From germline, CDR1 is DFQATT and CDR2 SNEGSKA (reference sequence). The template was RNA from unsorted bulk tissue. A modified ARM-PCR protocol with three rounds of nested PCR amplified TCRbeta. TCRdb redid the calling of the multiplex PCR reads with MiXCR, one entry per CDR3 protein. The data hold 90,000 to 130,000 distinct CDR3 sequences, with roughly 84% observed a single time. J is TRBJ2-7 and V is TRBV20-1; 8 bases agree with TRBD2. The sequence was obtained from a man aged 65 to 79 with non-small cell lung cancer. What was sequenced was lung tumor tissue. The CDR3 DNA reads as TGCAGTGCCCAAGCCGGCGGGAGGCCTATCAACTCCTACGAGCAGTACTTC. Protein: CSAQAGGRPINSYEQYF.